The 17 T cell receptor beta chains in this list originate from one sample, sequenced in a study of blood T cell repertoires in COVID-19. Method: immunoSEQ multiplex PCR; TCRdb's copy keeps in-frame clones and lacks some. This table has about 300,000 clones, 70% to 90% appearing once. Sequenced input: peripheral blood. These receptors were obtained from a woman aged 25 to 39 who had recovered from COVID-19.

This clone was picked up a small number of times. V is TRBV4-2 and J is TRBJ2-2; a weak D match, TRBD2 (5 bases). The V and J ends lost 3 bases and 0 bases respectively, with 11 bases between them. Germline CDR1 and CDR2: LGHNA and YNFKEQ. The CDR3 covers 16 residues. This CDR3 reads CASSQERTSNTGELFF. The CDR3, as DNA: TGTGCCAGCAGCCAGGAGCGGACTTCGAACACCGGGGAGCTGTTTTTT.

The chain employs TRBV7-9 and TRBJ1-1; D ambiguous. This CDR3 spans 11 amino acids. The germline CDR1 and CDR2 sequences are SEHNR and FQNEAQ (reference sequence). Trimming removed 3 bases from V and 11 bases from J, with 10 bases in between. The CDR3 protein is CASSLTTGAFF. The CDR3 nucleotides read TGTGCCAGCAGCTTGACGACCGGGGCTTTCTTT.

This clone was counted once. As DNA, the CDR3 is TGTGCCAGCAGCATGGACACCTACACTGAAGCTTTCTTT. Translation: CASSMDTYTEAFF. The chain combines TRBV6-6 with TRBJ1-1, with TRBD1 as a possible D gene (5 bases). This CDR3 contains 13 residues. The V gene's germline CDR1 is MNHNY and CDR2 SVGAGI (reference sequence). Trimming removed 6 bases at V and 3 bases at J, with 11 bases between.

The V call is TRBV3-1 (or the pseudogene TRBV3-2), the J call TRBJ2-5; 9 bases map to TRBD1. V was clipped by 4 bases and J by 4 bases; unmatched bases: 7. Germline values: CDR1 LGHDT, CDR2 YNNKEL (reference sequence). This CDR3 has 15 amino acids. The CDR3 protein is CASSRGQGGGETQYF. The CDR3 DNA reads TGTGCCAGCAGCCGGGGACAGGGAGGGGGAGAGACCCAGTACTTC.

The chain employs TRBV5-1 and TRBJ1-3; 9 nucleotides align to TRBD1. CDR1 is SGHRS and CDR2 is YFSETQ in the germline V gene. There are 17 residues in the CDR3. V trimming: 3 bases; J trimming: 0 bases; junction bases outside the gene matches: 7. This CDR3 is CASSSIGTGFSGNTIYF. For the CDR3, the DNA is TGCGCCAGCAGCTCAATAGGGACAGGGTTCTCTGGAAACACCATATATTTT.

The chain employs TRBV4-3 and TRBJ1-2; TRBD1 might be the D (6 bases). This CDR3 is 14 amino acids long. CDR1 is LGHNA, CDR2 YSLEER, per germline. Trimming took off 0 bases at V and 4 bases at J, with 9 bases between the two ends. This CDR3 is CASSQEGGGYGYTF. CDR3 bases: TGCGCCAGCAGCCAAGAAGGGGGGGGCTATGGCTACACCTTC.

The CDR3 region has the DNA TGTGCCAGCAGCACCCTAGCGGGGGGTGGGGGAAACATTCAGTACTTC. Translating gives CASSTLAGGGGNIQYF. The V call is TRBV5-4, the J call TRBJ2-4; 11 nucleotides agree with TRBD2. Germline V gene sequence: CDR1 SGHNT, CDR2 YYREEE (reference sequence). The CDR3 has 16 residues. V lost 4 bases, J lost 6 bases, and 9 bases stayed unmatched. Together with reference TRBV5-4 and TRBJ2-4, the CDR3 gives the full variable domain: ETGVTQSPTHLIKTRGQQVTLRCSSQSGHNTVSWYQQALGQGPQFIFQYYREEENGRGNFPPRFSGLQFPNYSSELNVNALELDDSALYLCASSTLAGGGGNIQYFGAGTRLSVL.

The V and J genes are TRBV4-3 and TRBJ1-1; the D gene is possibly TRBD1 (5 bases). CDR3 size: 20 residues. CDR1 and CDR2 from the germline V gene are LGHNA and YSLEER. Deletions cut 0 bases from V and 3 bases from J, with 26 bases between. CDR3 region: CASSQELSRWGGLGYTEAFF. The CDR3 DNA reads as TGCGCCAGCAGCCAAGAATTATCGCGATGGGGCGGATTGGGGTACACTGAAGCTTTCTTT.

This clone was counted only a few times. J is TRBJ1-5 and V is TRBV24-1; D ambiguous. The V end was cut by 6 bases, the J end by 6 bases, with 8 bases between. Looked up from germline, CDR1 is KGHDR and CDR2 is SFDVKD. There are 12 residues in the CDR3. The CDR3 is CATSSGVQPQHF. The CDR3 DNA reads as TGTGCCACCAGTTCGGGTGTTCAGCCCCAGCATTTT.

The chain joins TRBV9 to TRBJ1-4; D is unresolved. CDR1 is SGDLS, CDR2 YYNGEE, per germline. V lost 3 bases and J 0 bases, leaving 6 bases between the germline ends. The length of the CDR3 is 14 residues. The CDR3, as DNA: TGTGCCAGCAGCGGAAACACAACTAATGAAAAACTGTTTTTT. The encoded protein is CASSGNTTNEKLFF.

The chain recombines TRBV10-3 with TRBJ2-7; weak D call: TRBD1 (6 bases). This CDR3 region has 16 residues. Trimming cost V 3 bases and J 0 bases, with 15 bases left between them. Germline V lookup: CDR1 ENHRY, CDR2 SYGVKD. The CDR3 sequence: CAISDIHRDTSYEQYF. CDR3 in DNA: TGTGCCATCAGTGACATCCATCGGGACACCTCCTACGAGCAGTACTTC.

This clone was found once. V usage is TRBV7-2 and J usage is TRBJ2-1, with TRBD2 as a possible D gene (6 bases). Between the trimmed V and J ends, which lost 4 bases and 6 bases, there was a span of 16 bases. The CDR3 loop spans 15 amino acids. CDR1 is SGHTA, CDR2 FQGNSA, per germline. CDR3 sequence: CASSSSRLGGNEQFF. The CDR3 nucleotides are TGTGCCAGCAGCTCCTCCCGGTTGGGGGGCAATGAGCAGTTCTTC.

In its sample, this clone was seen a few times. V gene TRBV4-1 combines with J gene TRBJ2-7, with D perhaps matching TRBD2 (5 bases). From germline, CDR1 is MGHRA and CDR2 YSYEKL. The CDR3 covers 14 residues. The ends were cut back, 1 base at V and 2 bases at J, with 9 bases in the middle. The CDR3: CASSQGWEPYEQYF. CDR3 nucleotides: TGCGCCAGCAGCCAAGGTTGGGAGCCCTACGAGCAGTACTTC.

This chain connects TRBV5-8 to TRBJ1-2; no firm D call. Germline V gene lookup returns CDR1 SGHTS and CDR2 YDEGEE. Trimming pared 0 bases from V and 8 bases from J, leaving 14 bases between. The CDR3 totals 14 residues. The CDR3 spells CASSLGGWENGYTF. The CDR3 DNA follows: TGTGCCAGCAGCTTGGGAGGGTGGGAAAACGGCTACACCTTC. Supplemented by reference TRBV5-8 and TRBJ1-2, the full variable domain reads EAGVTQSPTHLIKTRGQQATLRCSPISGHTSVYWYQQALGLGLQFLLWYDEGEERNRGNFPPRFSGRQFPNYSSELNVNALELEDSALYLCASSLGGWENGYTFGSGTRLTVV.

The rearrangement uses TRBV5-5 and TRBJ1-2; maybe TRBD1 (6 bases). This CDR3 is 15 amino acids long. V was trimmed by 0 bases and J by 5 bases, leaving 14 bases between them. CDR1 SGHKS and CDR2 YYEKEE come from the germline V gene (reference sequence). The CDR3 DNA reads as TGTGCCAGCAGCTTGGGCAGGGGATCGGAGTATGGCTACACCTTC. Amino acid sequence: CASSLGRGSEYGYTF.

The chain combines TRBV15 with TRBJ1-6; 9 bases are shared with TRBD1. Germline V gene lookup returns CDR1 LNHNV and CDR2 YYDKDF (reference sequence). Losses at the gene ends were 0 bases for V and 11 bases for J; bases not matched to a gene: 14. The CDR3 has 18 residues. This chain's CDR3 is CATSRDLAGQGDFPPLHF. CDR3 nucleotide sequence: TGTGCCACCAGCAGAGATCTGGCGGGACAGGGAGATTTCCCACCCCTCCACTTT.

The rearrangement joins TRBV28 to TRBJ2-7; a weak D match, TRBD1 (5 bases). From germline, CDR1 is MDHEN and CDR2 SYDVKM. V lost 2 bases to trimming and J lost 7 bases, with 21 bases between them. This CDR3 has 16 residues. DNA for the CDR3: TGTGCCAGCAGTTTAATCTCTGAGACCGGTAGGGGAGAGCAGTACTTC. This gives the protein CASSLISETGRGEQYF.